This TCR beta chain was profiled in a study of vaccination effects on CD4 cells after COVID-19. About the study: Participants got two doses of BNT162b2 or mRNA-1273 vaccine. General study points: Few convalescent patients were studied, and early post-infection samples were lacking. At late timepoints after vaccination, vaccine- and infection-induced clones shrank markedly.

Antigen-specific CD4+ T cell clonotypes were called by their expansion after viral peptide-pool culture in ViraFEST. Culture lasted around eleven days before CD4+ T cell isolation. Negative nucleocapsid antibody tests before and after vaccination confirmed no previous SARS-CoV-2 infection. Cultures got half-medium changes with IL-2 on days 3 and 7. Clones were read by immunoSEQ multiplex PCR, and TCRdb kept only the in-frame ones, dropping some. The sample has about 40,000 clones, about three fifths seen once. Of note for this clone: The antigen is not known.

The TCR comes from a human donor who received a COVID-19 vaccine. Specimen: CD4+ T cells from PBMCs cultured with HCoV-OC43 spike peptides, collected before COVID-19 vaccination. Sample subset: HCoV-OC43 spike overlapping peptide pool stimulation.

In nucleotides, the CDR3 is TGTGCCAGCAGCCGAGACAGGGGAGAGACCCAGTACTTC. Residues: CASSRDRGETQYF. This chain uses TRBV6-5 with TRBJ2-5; TRBD1 matches at 8 bases. Germline V gives CDR1 MNHEY, CDR2 SVGAGI. Losses at the gene ends were 6 bases for V and 4 bases for J; bases not matched to a gene: 4. This CDR3 is 13 amino acids long.